The T cell receptor beta chain described here comes from a study of T cells in Graves' hyperthyroidism and ophthalmopathy. Study-wide results and limits: With a median lead of approximately 6 months before onset, the model predicted ophthalmopathy. Among clonotypes expanded in thyroid above 0.001, most were also found in blood.

There were TCR beta CDR3 regions amplified from RNA transcripts. The TCR CDR3 first-round RT-PCR relied on the HTBI primer set. MiXCR was run by TCRdb on the multiplex PCR reads, yielding one entry per CDR3 protein. This sample yields 250,000 to 300,000 distinct CDR3 sequences, of which roughly 15% are seen a single time; roughly 7.7% belongs to the top ten. An absence of ophthalmopathy progression within 18 months meant stable Graves' hyperthyroidism. The study based diagnoses on clinical symptoms, serum thyroxine and TRAb, thyroid ultrasound and orbital computed tomography. This clonotype occurred many times. What it binds is not known. Trimming cost V 4 bases and J 0 bases, with 7 bases left between them. The CDR3 has 14 residues. Germline CDR1 is MNHNS and CDR2 is SASEGT.

This chain links TRBV6-1 with TRBJ1-5; D gene ambiguous. Sequenced input: blood. This TCR derives from a woman aged 35 to 49 with Graves' hyperthyroidism. The chain's CDR3 is CASSGEASNQPQHF. The CDR3 coding sequence is TGTGCCAGCAGTGGAGAAGCTAGCAATCAGCCCCAGCATTTT.